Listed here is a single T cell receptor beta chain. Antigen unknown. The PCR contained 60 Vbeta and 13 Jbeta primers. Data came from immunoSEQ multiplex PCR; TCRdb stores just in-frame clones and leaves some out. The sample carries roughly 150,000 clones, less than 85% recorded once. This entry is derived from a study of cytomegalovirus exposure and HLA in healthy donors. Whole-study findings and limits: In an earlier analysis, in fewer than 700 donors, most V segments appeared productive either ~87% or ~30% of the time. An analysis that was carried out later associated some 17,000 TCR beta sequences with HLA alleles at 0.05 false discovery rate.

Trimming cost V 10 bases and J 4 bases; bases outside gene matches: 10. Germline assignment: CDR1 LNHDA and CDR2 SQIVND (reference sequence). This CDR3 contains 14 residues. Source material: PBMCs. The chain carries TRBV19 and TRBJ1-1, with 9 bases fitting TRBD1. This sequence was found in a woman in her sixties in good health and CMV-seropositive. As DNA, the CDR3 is TGTGCCATCTTGGACAGGGGTCTACCCACTGAAGCTTTCTTT. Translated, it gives CAILDRGLPTEAFF.